Sequencing of this T cell receptor (beta chain) was carried out in a study of T cell responses to AZD1222 COVID-19 vaccine. Generated by immunoSEQ multiplex PCR, the TCRdb table keeps only in-frame clones and is missing some. In the table there are about 200,000 clones, around 94% of which are singletons. The material was peripheral blood, obtained 28 days after the second dose of the MenACWY control vaccine. This receptor was obtained from an adult who received the MenACWY meningococcal vaccine as a control.

This CDR3 is CASSHPTPGYTEAFF. Here the CDR3 DNA reads TGTGCCAGCAGCCACCCGACTCCGGGGTACACTGAAGCTTTCTTT. The V call is TRBV7-9, the J call TRBJ1-1; D ambiguous. Germline loops: CDR1 SEHNR, CDR2 FQNEAQ (reference sequence). Trimming pared 5 bases from V and 3 bases from J, leaving 16 bases between. This CDR3 comprises 15 residues.